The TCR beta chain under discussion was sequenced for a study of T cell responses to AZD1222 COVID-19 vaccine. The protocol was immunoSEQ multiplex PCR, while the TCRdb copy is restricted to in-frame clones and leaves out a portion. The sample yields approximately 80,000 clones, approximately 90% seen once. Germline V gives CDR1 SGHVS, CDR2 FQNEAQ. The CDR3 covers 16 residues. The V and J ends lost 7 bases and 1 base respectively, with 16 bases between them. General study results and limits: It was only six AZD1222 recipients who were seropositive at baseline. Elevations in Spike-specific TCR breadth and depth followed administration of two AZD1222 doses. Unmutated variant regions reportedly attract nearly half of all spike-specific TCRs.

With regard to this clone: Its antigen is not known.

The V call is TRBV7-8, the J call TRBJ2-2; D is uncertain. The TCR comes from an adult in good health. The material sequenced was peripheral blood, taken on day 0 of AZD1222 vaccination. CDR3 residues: CASKLGLPGNTGELFF. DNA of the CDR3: TGTGCCAGCAAATTAGGGCTGCCGGGGAACACCGGGGAGCTGTTTTTT.